This T cell receptor beta chain was identified in a study of control samples from healthy donors and cancer patients. The V gene lost 4 bases and the J gene lost 4 bases, with 15 bases spanning the gap. Germline V CDR1 and CDR2: SGHKS, YYEKEE (reference sequence). The CDR3 totals 15 residues. Sequenced by immunoSEQ multiplex PCR; TCRdb stores in-frame clones only, minus some. This sample has around 40,000 clones; around 90% occur once, and the top ten carry roughly 23%. This receptor was taken from a woman in her thirties or forties with head and neck cancer. The specimen was PBMCs. The chain has TRBV5-5 and TRBJ1-5; tentative D call: TRBD1 (5 bases). CDR3 nucleotides: TGTGCCAGCAGCCTAACCCGACAGATAAATCAGCCCCAGCATTTT. It specifies CASSLTRQINQPQHF.